The 10 T cell receptor beta chains below all came from one sample that was sequenced in a study of T cell changes during pregnancy in multiple sclerosis. TCRdb keeps only in-frame clones here, not all; method: immunoSEQ multiplex PCR. This table holds about 73,000 clones, roughly nine tenths found once. Sample: peripheral blood, taken in the second trimester of pregnancy. The receptors come from a female donor in good health, enrolled as a control in a pregnancy study.

The V call is TRBV4-3, the J call TRBJ1-3; TRBD1 matches 7 bases. Germline V gene sequence: CDR1 LGHNA, CDR2 YSLEER. The junction had 6 bases not matched to a gene; V was cut back by 1 base and J by 3 bases. This CDR3 contains 16 residues. This CDR3 reads CASSQGDSRFGNTIYF. The CDR3 region has the DNA TGCGCCAGCAGCCAAGGGGACAGCCGATTTGGAAACACCATATATTTT.

V usage is TRBV15 and J usage is TRBJ1-1; D remains ambiguous. Trimming took 0 bases from V and 4 from J, leaving 9 bases between them. The CDR3 length is 14 residues. Germline CDR1 and CDR2: LNHNV and YYDKDF (reference sequence). Here the CDR3 DNA reads TGTGCCACCAGCAGAGATCTTGGGAGCACTGAAGCTTTCTTT. Translating it yields CATSRDLGSTEAFF.

The rearrangement joins TRBV28 to TRBJ1-2, with D possibly being TRBD1 (6 bases). The V end was cut by 6 bases, the J end by 4 bases, with 15 bases between. Germline loops: CDR1 MDHEN, CDR2 SYDVKM. There are 14 residues in the CDR3. CDR3 residues: CASRPGQRLYGYTF. CDR3 DNA: TGTGCCAGCAGACCCGGACAGAGGCTCTATGGCTACACCTTC.

The chain carries TRBV4-2 and TRBJ1-5; TRBD1 aligns across 7 bases. V lost 0 bases, J lost 3 bases, and 5 bases stayed unmatched. The germline V gene has CDR1 LGHNA and CDR2 YNFKEQ. This CDR3 contains 16 residues. The CDR3 loop is CASSQDGQEINQPQHF. CDR3 nucleotide sequence: TGTGCCAGCAGCCAAGATGGACAGGAGATCAATCAGCCCCAGCATTTT.

The V gene is TRBV18, the J gene TRBJ1-6; a possible D gene is TRBD1 (6 bases). Germline lookup yields CDR1 KGHSH and CDR2 LQKENI. This CDR3 spans 14 amino acids. Trimming pared 10 bases from V and 6 bases from J, leaving 16 bases between. CDR3: CATFPGQINSPLHF. The DNA for the CDR3 is TGTGCCACCTTCCCGGGACAAATTAATTCACCCCTCCACTTT.

In its sample, this clone was seen a few times. The J gene is TRBJ2-4, the V gene TRBV5-1; 7 nucleotides align to TRBD1. The CDR3 covers 16 residues. The V gene's germline CDR1 is SGHRS and CDR2 YFSETQ. V was pared by 3 bases and J by 1 base, with 7 bases of the junction left unmatched. The CDR3 protein is CASSSSTGKAKNIQYF. CDR3 sequence (DNA): TGCGCCAGCAGCTCGTCGACAGGGAAGGCCAAAAACATTCAGTACTTC.

The chain couples TRBV5-1 to TRBJ1-5; the D is unclear. CDR3 length equals 15 residues. From germline, CDR1 is SGHRS and CDR2 YFSETQ. The V and J ends lost 6 bases and 3 bases respectively, with 16 bases between them. CDR3 loop: CASIRTGGLNQPQHF. CDR3 nucleotides: TGCGCCAGCATCAGGACGGGCGGACTCAATCAGCCCCAGCATTTT.

The V gene is TRBV7-9, the J gene TRBJ2-1; D is uncertain. Trimming pared 2 bases from V and 5 bases from J, leaving 4 bases between. Germline values: CDR1 SEHNR, CDR2 FQNEAQ (reference sequence). The CDR3 loop spans 12 amino acids. The CDR3 nucleotides are TGTGCCAGCAGCTTAATAGACAATGAGCAGTTCTTC. Translating it yields CASSLIDNEQFF.

The chain carries TRBV7-9 and TRBJ1-3; 10 bases line up with TRBD1. Germline trimming cut 5 bases from V and 3 bases from J; bases unmatched to any gene: 7. This CDR3 comprises 16 residues. The germline CDR1 and CDR2 sequences are SEHNR and FQNEAQ (reference sequence). The DNA of the CDR3 is TGTGCCAGCAGCCAGCTGGACAGGGGGAATGGAAACACCATATATTTT. Protein product: CASSQLDRGNGNTIYF.

The chain links TRBV6-5 to TRBJ1-4, with a weak D call TRBD1 (6 bases). The germline V gene encodes CDR1 MNHEY and CDR2 SVGAGI. The CDR3 consists of 14 residues. V lost 0 bases and J lost 7, with 9 bases in between. CDR3 in DNA: TGTGCCAGCAGTTACTCCAGGGGTACTGAAAAACTGTTTTTT. It yields the protein CASSYSRGTEKLFF.